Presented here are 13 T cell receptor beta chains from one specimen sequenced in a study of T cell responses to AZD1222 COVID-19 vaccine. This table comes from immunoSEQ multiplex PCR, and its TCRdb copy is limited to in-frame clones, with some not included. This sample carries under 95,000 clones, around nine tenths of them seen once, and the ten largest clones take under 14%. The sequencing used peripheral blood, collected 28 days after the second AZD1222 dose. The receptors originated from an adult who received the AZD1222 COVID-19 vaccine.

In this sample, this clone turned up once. CDR3 sequence: CASYRGCTEQYF. The CDR3 nucleotides are TGTGCCAGCTACCGAGGGTGCACCGAGCAGTACTTC. This chain uses TRBV6-4 with TRBJ2-7; tentatively, D is TRBD2 (5 bases). Germline V CDR1 and CDR2: MRHNA, SNTAGT. With 8 bases removed from V and 6 bases from J, the gap between germline ends came to 14 bases. The CDR3 consists of 12 residues.

CDR3 amino acids: CASSSHSYEQYF. For the CDR3, the DNA is TGTGCCAGCAGCTCGCACTCCTACGAGCAGTACTTC. The chain carries TRBV7-2 and TRBJ2-7, with D uncertain. Trimming shortened V by 4 bases and J by 0 bases, and 4 bases separated the two germline ends. CDR1 and CDR2 from the germline V gene are SGHTA and FQGNSA. The CDR3 runs 12 residues.

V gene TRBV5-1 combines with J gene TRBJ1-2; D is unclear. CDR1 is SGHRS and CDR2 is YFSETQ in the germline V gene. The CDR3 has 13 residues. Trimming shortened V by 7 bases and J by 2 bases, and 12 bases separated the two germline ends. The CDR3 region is CASSAQTNYGYTF. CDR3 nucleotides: TGCGCCAGCTCGGCCCAAACGAACTATGGCTACACCTTC.

The CDR3 DNA follows: TGTGCCAGCAGTACAGCTGGTGGGTCCTACGAGCAGTACTTC. It specifies CASSTAGGSYEQYF. The chain couples TRBV6-2 or TRBV6-3 to TRBJ2-7; D not certain. Germline loops: CDR1 MNHEY, CDR2 SVGEGT. V shed 5 bases and J shed 1 base, with 12 bases lying between them. There are 14 residues in the CDR3.

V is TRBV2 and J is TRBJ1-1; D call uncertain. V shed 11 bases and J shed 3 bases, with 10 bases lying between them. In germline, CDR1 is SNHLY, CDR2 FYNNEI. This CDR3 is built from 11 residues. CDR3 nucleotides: TGTGCCTCCGGTCCGGACACTGAAGCTTTCTTT. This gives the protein CASGPDTEAFF.

Written as DNA, the CDR3 is TGTGCCAGCAGCGTAGGGAGGCCAGCTAACTATGGCTACACCTTC. Protein sequence: CASSVGRPANYGYTF. This chain joins TRBV9 and TRBJ1-2; D ambiguous. With 0 bases removed from V and 0 bases from J, the gap between germline ends came to 9 bases. Germline V lookup: CDR1 SGDLS, CDR2 YYNGEE. CDR3 length: 15 residues.

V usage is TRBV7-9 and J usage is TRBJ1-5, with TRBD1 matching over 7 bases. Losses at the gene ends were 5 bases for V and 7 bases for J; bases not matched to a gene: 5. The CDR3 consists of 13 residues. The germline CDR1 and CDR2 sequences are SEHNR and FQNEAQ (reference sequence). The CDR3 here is CASSQGVWQPQHF. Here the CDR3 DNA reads TGTGCCAGCAGCCAGGGGGTGTGGCAGCCCCAGCATTTT.

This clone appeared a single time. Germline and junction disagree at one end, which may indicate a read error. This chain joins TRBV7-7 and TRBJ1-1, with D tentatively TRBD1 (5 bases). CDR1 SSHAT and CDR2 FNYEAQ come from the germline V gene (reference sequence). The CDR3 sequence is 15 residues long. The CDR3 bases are TGTGCTAGCAGCCCCTCCATCGGGGGAAAAACTGAAGCTTTCTTT. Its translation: CASSPSIGGKTEAFF.

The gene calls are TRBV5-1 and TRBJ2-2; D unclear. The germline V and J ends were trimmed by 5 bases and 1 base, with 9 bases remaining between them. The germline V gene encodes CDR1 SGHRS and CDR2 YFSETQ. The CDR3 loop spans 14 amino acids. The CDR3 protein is CASRSLQNTGELFF. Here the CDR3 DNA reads TGCGCCAGCAGAAGTCTGCAGAACACCGGGGAGCTGTTTTTT.

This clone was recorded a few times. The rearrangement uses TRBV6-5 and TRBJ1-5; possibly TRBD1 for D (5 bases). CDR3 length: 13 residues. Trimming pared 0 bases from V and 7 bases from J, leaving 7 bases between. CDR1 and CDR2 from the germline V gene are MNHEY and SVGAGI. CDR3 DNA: TGTGCCAGCAGTTACTCCCCAGGGCAGCCCCAGCATTTT. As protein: CASSYSPGQPQHF.

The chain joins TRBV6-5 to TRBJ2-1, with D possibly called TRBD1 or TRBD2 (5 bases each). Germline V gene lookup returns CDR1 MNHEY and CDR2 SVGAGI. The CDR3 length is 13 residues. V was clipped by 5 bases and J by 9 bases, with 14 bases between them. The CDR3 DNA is TGTGCCAGCAGTCCCGGGGCGCAGGTTGAGCAGTTCTTC. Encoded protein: CASSPGAQVEQFF.

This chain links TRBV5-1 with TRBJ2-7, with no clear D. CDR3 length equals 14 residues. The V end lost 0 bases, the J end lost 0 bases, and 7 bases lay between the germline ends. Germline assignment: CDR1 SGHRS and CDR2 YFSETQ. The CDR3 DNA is TGCGCCAGCAGCTTGGGGGCGGTCTCCTACGAGCAGTACTTC. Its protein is CASSLGAVSYEQYF.

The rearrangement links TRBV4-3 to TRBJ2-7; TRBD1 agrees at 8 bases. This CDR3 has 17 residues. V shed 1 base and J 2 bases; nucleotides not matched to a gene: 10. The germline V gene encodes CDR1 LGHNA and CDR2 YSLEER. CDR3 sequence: CASSQGFGQGIPYEQYF. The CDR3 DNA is TGCGCCAGCAGCCAAGGCTTTGGACAGGGAATCCCCTACGAGCAGTACTTC.